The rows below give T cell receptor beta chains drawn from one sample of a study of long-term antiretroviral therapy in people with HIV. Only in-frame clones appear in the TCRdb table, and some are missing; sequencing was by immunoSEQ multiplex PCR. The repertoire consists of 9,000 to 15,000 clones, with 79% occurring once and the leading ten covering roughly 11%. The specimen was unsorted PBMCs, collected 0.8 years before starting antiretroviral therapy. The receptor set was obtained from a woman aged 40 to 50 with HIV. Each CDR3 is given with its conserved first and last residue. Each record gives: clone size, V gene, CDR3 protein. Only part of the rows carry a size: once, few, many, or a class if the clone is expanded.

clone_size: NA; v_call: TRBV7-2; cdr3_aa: CASSSPGDGYTF
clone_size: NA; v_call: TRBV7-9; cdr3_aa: CASSYGSNTEAFF
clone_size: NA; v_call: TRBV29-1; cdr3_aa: CSVGHPVGRNTEAFF
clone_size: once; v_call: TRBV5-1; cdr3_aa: CASSFDRGTSGSPRTYEQYF
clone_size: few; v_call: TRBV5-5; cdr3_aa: CASSWTGISGNTIYF
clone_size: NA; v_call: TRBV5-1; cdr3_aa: CASSFSASTDTQYF
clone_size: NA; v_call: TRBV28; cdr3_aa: CASSLAYTNYGYTF
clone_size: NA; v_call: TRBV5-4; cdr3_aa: CASSLAAGGLYEQYF
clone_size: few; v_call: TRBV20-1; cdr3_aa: CSASSLDTIYF
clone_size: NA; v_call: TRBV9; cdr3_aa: CASSVGGDTEAFF
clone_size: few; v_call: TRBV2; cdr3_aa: CASSVEVYNEQFF
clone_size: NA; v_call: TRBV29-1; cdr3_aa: CSVEEGGGHYEQYF
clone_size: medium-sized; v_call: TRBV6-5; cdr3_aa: CASRIRDSREDTQYF
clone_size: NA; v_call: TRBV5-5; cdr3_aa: CASSLFLTGESSYNEQFF
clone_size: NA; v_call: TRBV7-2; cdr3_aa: CASSFSPSGANVLTF
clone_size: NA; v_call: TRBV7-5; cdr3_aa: CVRSRGREEEYGYTF
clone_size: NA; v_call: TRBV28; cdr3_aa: CASSLADRYSNQPQHF
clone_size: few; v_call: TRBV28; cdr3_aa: CASSLSSGSYYEQYF
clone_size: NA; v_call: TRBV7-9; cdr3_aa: CASSGSTEAFF
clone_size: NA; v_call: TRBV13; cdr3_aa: CASSSSDRAYNEQFF
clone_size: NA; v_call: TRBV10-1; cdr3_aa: CASSAQPDRGTRPSPRNTGELFF
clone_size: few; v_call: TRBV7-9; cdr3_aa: CASSLGGTGANYGYTF
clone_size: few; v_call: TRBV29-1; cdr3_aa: CSVEVTGNTGELFF
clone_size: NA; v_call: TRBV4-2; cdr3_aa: CASSQGDTDTQYF
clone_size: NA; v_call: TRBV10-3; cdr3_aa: CATGGPSRVVRTEAFF